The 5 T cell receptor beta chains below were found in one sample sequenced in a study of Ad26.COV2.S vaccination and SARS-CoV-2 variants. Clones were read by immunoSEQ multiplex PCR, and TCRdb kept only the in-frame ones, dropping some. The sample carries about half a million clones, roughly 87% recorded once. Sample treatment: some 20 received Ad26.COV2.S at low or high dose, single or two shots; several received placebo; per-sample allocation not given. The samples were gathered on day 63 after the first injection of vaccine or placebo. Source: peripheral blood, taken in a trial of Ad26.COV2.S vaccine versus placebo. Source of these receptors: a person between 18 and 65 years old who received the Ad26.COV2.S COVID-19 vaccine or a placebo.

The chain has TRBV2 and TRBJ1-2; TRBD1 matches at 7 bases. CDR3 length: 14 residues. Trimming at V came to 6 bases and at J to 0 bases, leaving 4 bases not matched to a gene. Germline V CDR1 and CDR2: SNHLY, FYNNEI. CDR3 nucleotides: TGTGCCAGCAGCGCCGGGACAGCTAACTATGGCTACACCTTC. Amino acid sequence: CASSAGTANYGYTF.

CDR3 protein: CASSPPNPLAGANEQFF. CDR3 bases: TGTGCCAGCTCACCACCGAATCCACTAGCGGGGGCCAATGAGCAGTTCTTC. The chain couples TRBV18 to TRBJ2-1; 11 bases align to TRBD2. The CDR3 covers 17 residues. From germline, CDR1 is KGHSH and CDR2 LQKENI. V lost 0 bases and J lost 6; bases outside the gene matches: 7. Variable domain in full (rest from reference TRBV18 and TRBJ2-1): NAGVMQNPRHLVRRRGQEARLRCSPMKGHSHVYWYRQLPEEGLKFMVYLQKENIIDESGMPKERFSAEFPKEGPSILRIQQVVRGDSAAYFCASSPPNPLAGANEQFFGPGTRLTVL.

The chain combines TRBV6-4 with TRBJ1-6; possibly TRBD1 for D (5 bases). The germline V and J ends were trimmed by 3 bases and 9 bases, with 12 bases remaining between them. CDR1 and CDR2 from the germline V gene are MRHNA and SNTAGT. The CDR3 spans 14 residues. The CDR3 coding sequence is TGTGCCAGCAGTGAATGGGGCGAGGGTTCACCCCTCCACTTT. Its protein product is CASSEWGEGSPLHF.

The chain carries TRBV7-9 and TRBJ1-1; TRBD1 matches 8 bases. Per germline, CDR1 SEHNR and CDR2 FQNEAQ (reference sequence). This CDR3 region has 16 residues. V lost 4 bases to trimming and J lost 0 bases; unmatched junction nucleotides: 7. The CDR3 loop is CASSSPGGQVNTEAFF. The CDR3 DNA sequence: TGTGCCAGCAGCTCCCCGGGGGGACAGGTGAACACTGAAGCTTTCTTT.

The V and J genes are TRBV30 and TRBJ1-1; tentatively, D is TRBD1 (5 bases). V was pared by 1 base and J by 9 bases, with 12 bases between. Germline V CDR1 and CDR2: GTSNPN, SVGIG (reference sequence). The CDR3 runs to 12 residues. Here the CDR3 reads CAWSEGTGKAFF. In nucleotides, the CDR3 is TGTGCCTGGAGTGAAGGAACAGGAAAAGCTTTCTTT.